The rows below give T cell receptor beta chains drawn from one sample of a study of CD8 T cells in ankylosing spondylitis. MiXCR, run by TCRdb on the 5' RACE reads, gives a single entry per CDR3 protein. This table has some 330,000 distinct CDR3 sequences, less than 9.5% appearing once. Sequenced input: blood, either unsorted or a sorted T cell fraction (not recorded which). The receptors here all came from a male donor with ankylosing spondylitis. Both conserved end residues are part of each CDR3.

V: TRBV20-1; J: TRBJ2-2; CDR3: CSAKGLAGVDGELFF
V: TRBV10-2; J: TRBJ2-7; CDR3: CASRPLGQGGRTYEQYF
V: TRBV5-1; J: TRBJ2-7; CDR3: CASSPGTISGEQYF
V: TRBV20-1; J: TRBJ1-6; CDR3: CSAQPGTENSPLHF
V: TRBV20-1; J: TRBJ2-7; CDR3: CSASPGLAGEQGYEQYF
V: TRBV15; J: TRBJ2-7; CDR3: CATSREPGPAIGHEQYF
V: TRBV7-2; J: TRBJ2-1; CDR3: CARGSGLAGYNEQFF
V: TRBV9; J: TRBJ1-1; CDR3: CASSEGNTEAFF
V: TRBV7-9; J: TRBJ2-2; CDR3: CASRFTANTGELFF
V: TRBV2; J: TRBJ2-7; CDR3: CASTRLAGIGEQYF
V: TRBV12-5; J: TRBJ2-1; CDR3: CASGLVLDFIRGNEQFF
V: TRBV3-1; J: TRBJ1-6; CDR3: CASSQKGRDNSPLHF
V: TRBV3-1; J: TRBJ1-5; CDR3: CASSSGGGAFNQPQHF
V: TRBV4-1; J: TRBJ2-1; CDR3: CASSQGVAGIYNEQFF
V: TRBV7-2; J: TRBJ2-2; CDR3: CASSLKAGHANTGELFF
V: TRBV6-1; J: TRBJ1-1; CDR3: CASTRTGVTEAFF
V: TRBV7-2; J: TRBJ2-7; CDR3: CASSWYYEQYF
V: TRBV11-2; J: TRBJ2-7; CDR3: CASSLGPGQGYEQYF
V: TRBV6-6; J: TRBJ2-7; CDR3: CASSTGTNEQYF
V: TRBV12-3/TRBV12-4; J: TRBJ2-2; CDR3: CASSPPAGGANTGELVF
V: TRBV4-1; J: TRBJ1-6; CDR3: CASSQAGGDNSPLHF
V: TRBV11-2; J: TRBJ2-2; CDR3: CASSLVGGPPGELFF
V: TRBV28; J: TRBJ2-7; CDR3: CASSLAQTLWYF
V: TRBV5-1; J: TRBJ2-5; CDR3: CASRLGLAGDETQYF
V: TRBV2; J: TRBJ2-7; CDR3: CASSPTTQHEQYF
V: TRBV12-3/TRBV12-4; J: TRBJ2-3; CDR3: CASSLGRGPFADTQYF
V: TRBV12-3/TRBV12-4; J: TRBJ1-1; CDR3: CATQRGGATEAFF
V: TRBV7-3; J: TRBJ2-1; CDR3: CASSLGTGSSYNEQFF
V: TRBV12-3/TRBV12-4; J: TRBJ1-1; CDR3: CASRPFNTEAFF
V: TRBV28; J: TRBJ2-1; CDR3: CASSLGAPPNNEQFF
V: TRBV11-2; J: TRBJ1-4; CDR3: CASRSTGRYNEKLFF